These 27 T cell receptor beta chains were sequenced from one sample in a study of shared T cell receptors in the human thymus. The assay was immunoSEQ multiplex PCR, and TCRdb's table has in-frame clones only and misses some. The sample shows about 540,000 clones, approximately 80% of them seen only once. These data are also associated with another study on human thymus T cells.

Specimen: thymocytes. The receptors come from a boy younger than two with a congenital heart defect.

The rearrangement links TRBV27 to TRBJ1-4; D not resolved. Per the germline V gene, CDR1 is MNHEY and CDR2 is SMNVEV (reference sequence). Trimming left V 6 bases short and J 1 base short, with 9 bases between. This CDR3 is 14 amino acids long. DNA for the CDR3: TGTGCCAGCAGGTCGACGGGAACTAATGAAAAACTGTTTTTT. This encodes CASRSTGTNEKLFF.

This clone was seen more than once but under ten times. The chain carries TRBV5-1 and TRBJ1-2; D not resolved. This CDR3 has 13 amino acids. The germline gives CDR1 SGHRS, CDR2 YFSETQ. V lost 3 bases and J lost 5, with 11 bases in between. This CDR3 reads CASSSVTRYGYTF. CDR3 in DNA: TGCGCCAGCAGCTCCGTGACACGTTATGGCTACACCTTC. Full variable domain (remainder filled in from reference TRBV5-1 and TRBJ1-2): KAGVTQTPRYLIKTRGQQVTLSCSPISGHRSVSWYQQTPGQGLQFLFEYFSETQRNKGNFPGRFSGRQFSNSRSEMNVSTLELGDSALYLCASSSVTRYGYTFGSGTRLTVV.

The chain links TRBV19 to TRBJ1-1, with a weak D call TRBD1 (5 bases). The CDR3 covers 14 residues. CDR1 LNHDA and CDR2 SQIVND come from the germline V gene (reference sequence). Trimming removed 5 bases at V and 3 bases at J, with 13 bases between. This CDR3 reads CASSRGVEDTEAFF. The CDR3 DNA reads TGTGCCAGTAGTCGGGGGGTAGAGGACACTGAAGCTTTCTTT.

The chain is built from TRBV6-1 and TRBJ2-1; D not certain. The CDR3 contains 13 residues. CDR1 and CDR2 from the germline V gene are MNHNS and SASEGT. The V end was cut by 0 bases, the J end by 14 bases, with 14 bases between. Here the CDR3 DNA reads TGTGCCAGCAGTGAAGCGCTTCAGTTTTACGAGTTCTTC. Its translation is CASSEALQFYEFF.

The chain couples TRBV11-3 to TRBJ2-1; no definite D call. Germline CDR1 is SGHNT and CDR2 is YENEEA. The CDR3 runs to 14 residues. V lost 7 bases, J lost 2 bases, and 12 bases lay in between. CDR3 in DNA: TGTGCCAGCACCCCCGAGGAAACCTACAATGAGCAGTTCTTC. It encodes CASTPEETYNEQFF. The full variable domain, its missing parts supplied by reference TRBV11-3 and TRBJ2-1, is EAGVVQSPRYKIIEKKQPVAFWCNPISGHNTLYWYLQNLGQGPELLIRYENEEAVDDSQLPKDRFSAERLKGVDSTLKIQPAELGDSAVYLCASTPEETYNEQFFGPGTRLTVL.

This clone was found once. The chain links TRBV10-3 to TRBJ2-1, with D maybe TRBD1 (5 bases). Germline lookup yields CDR1 ENHRY and CDR2 SYGVKD. The CDR3 loop spans 11 amino acids. Trimming pared 5 bases from V and 7 bases from J, leaving 6 bases between. In DNA form, the CDR3 reads TGTGCCATCAGTTGGACAAATGAGCAGTTCTTC. Protein: CAISWTNEQFF.

This clone has only one observation. This rearrangement joins TRBV7-9 to TRBJ1-4; D remains unclear. The germline gives CDR1 SEHNR, CDR2 FQNEAQ (reference sequence). The V gene lost 5 bases and the J gene lost 8 bases, with 9 bases spanning the gap. The CDR3 extends over 12 amino acids. The CDR3 sequence is CASSLGEEKLFF. DNA for the CDR3: TGTGCCAGCAGCCTCGGAGAGGAAAAACTGTTTTTT.

The V call is TRBV30, the J call TRBJ1-5; 10 bases match TRBD1. The V and J ends lost 4 bases and 5 bases, in that order; junction bases with no gene match: 5. This CDR3 comprises 14 residues. CDR1 is GTSNPN and CDR2 is SVGIG in the germline V gene (reference sequence). The chain's CDR3 is CAWNPGQGDQPQHF. DNA for the CDR3: TGTGCCTGGAACCCCGGACAGGGGGATCAGCCCCAGCATTTT.

This clone was observed a few times. The DNA for the CDR3 is TGTGCCAGCAGCGTAGCTTTGGCTAGCGGAAACAATGAGCAGTTCTTC. This sequence encodes CASSVALASGNNEQFF. The chain combines TRBV9 with TRBJ2-1; 7 nucleotides agree with TRBD2. Per germline, CDR1 SGDLS and CDR2 YYNGEE. The CDR3 length is 16 residues. V lost 0 bases, J lost 5 bases, and 8 bases stayed unmatched.

The chain carries TRBV5-1 and TRBJ2-7; D might be TRBD2 (6 bases). The CDR3 is 14 residues long. Trimming shortened V by 0 bases and J by 2 bases, and 9 bases separated the two germline ends. Germline assignment: CDR1 SGHRS and CDR2 YFSETQ. Written as DNA, the CDR3 is TGCGCCAGCAGCTTGGCCGGGAGTGCCTACGAGCAGTACTTC. This gives the protein CASSLAGSAYEQYF.

Turning to this clone: One end of the junction fails to match germline, which may point to a read error. The chain carries TRBV7-7 and TRBJ1-2, with TRBD1 matching 12 bases. The CDR3 spans 16 residues. Germline CDR1 is SSHAT and CDR2 is FNYEAQ (reference sequence). The CDR3 reads CASSSKRDRGRYGYTF. The CDR3 nucleotides read TGTGCTAGCAGCTCGAAGCGGGACAGGGGGCGTTATGGCTACACCTTC.

The chain carries TRBV4-3 and TRBJ2-7; 7 bases fit TRBD2. Germline V gene lookup returns CDR1 LGHNA and CDR2 YSLEER. Trimming took 8 bases from V and 0 from J; bases not matched to a gene: 10. This CDR3 contains 15 residues. In nucleotides, the CDR3 is TGCGCCAGCGGGTTGGGGCGGGGGTTCTCCTACGAGCAGTACTTC. Translated: CASGLGRGFSYEQYF.

The chain combines TRBV18 with TRBJ1-1; unclear D gene. This CDR3 has 14 residues. Germline CDR1 reads KGHSH; CDR2 reads LQKENI. Trimming shortened V by 2 bases and J by 6 bases, and 13 bases separated the two germline ends. The CDR3 reads CASSPECGDAEAFF. CDR3 DNA sequence: TGTGCCAGCTCACCAGAATGTGGAGACGCTGAAGCTTTCTTT.

The genes are TRBV4-1 and TRBJ2-5; D is perhaps TRBD2 (6 bases). Germline CDR1 reads MGHRA; CDR2 reads YSYEKL. V shed 0 bases and J shed 3 bases, with 23 bases lying between them. The CDR3 extends over 19 amino acids. The CDR3, as DNA: TGCGCCAGCAGCCAAGAAGGGCGTAGCGGCCCTACTTATGAAGAGACCCAGTACTTC. Amino acids: CASSQEGRSGPTYEETQYF.

The chain links TRBV12-5 to TRBJ1-1, with D perhaps TRBD1 (5 bases). V was clipped by 6 bases and J by 2 bases, with 22 bases between them. CDR3 length equals 17 residues. Per germline, CDR1 LGHNT and CDR2 FRNRAP. The CDR3 here is CASGPEGTVETNTEAFF. CDR3 in DNA: TGTGCTAGTGGCCCGGAGGGGACCGTAGAAACCAACACTGAAGCTTTCTTT.

This clone has more than one count but fewer than ten. The chain employs TRBV7-6 and TRBJ2-7, with 9 bases matching TRBD2. This CDR3 is built from 13 residues. Germline V lookup: CDR1 SGHVS, CDR2 FNYEAQ. Trimming cost V 7 bases and J 5 bases; bases outside gene matches: 6. This CDR3 reads CASIRSGSNEQYF. CDR3 bases: TGTGCCAGCATCCGTAGCGGGAGCAACGAGCAGTACTTC. The whole variable domain, filled in from reference TRBV7-6 and TRBJ2-7, reads GAGVSQSPRYKVTKRGQDVALRCDPISGHVSLYWYRQALGQGPEFLTYFNYEAQQDKSGLPNDRFSAERPEGSISTLTIQRTEQRDSAMYRCASIRSGSNEQYFGPGTRLTVT.

V usage is TRBV4-2 and J usage is TRBJ2-1; 10 bases map to TRBD2. Germline V gene lookup returns CDR1 LGHNA and CDR2 YNFKEQ. The J segment lost 1 base and the V segment lost 4 bases, leaving 7 bases of the junction unmatched. The CDR3 loop spans 17 amino acids. DNA of the CDR3: TGTGCCAGCAGCCCCTTAGCGGGAGGCTGGTCCTACAATGAGCAGTTCTTC. Translated, it gives CASSPLAGGWSYNEQFF.

This chain connects TRBV4-1 to TRBJ2-1; perhaps TRBD2 as D (5 bases). V was pared by 4 bases and J by 4 bases, with 23 bases between. Germline CDR1 reads MGHRA; CDR2 reads YSYEKL. CDR3 length: 18 residues. Here the CDR3 reads CASSPPGKTQGSYNEQFF. CDR3 sequence (DNA): TGCGCCAGCAGCCCGCCGGGAAAGACCCAAGGGTCTTACAATGAGCAGTTCTTC.

CDR3 nucleotide sequence: TGCAGCGTGGGCTCCTTGAGCGGGACTAGCACAGATACGCAGTATTTT. It yields the protein CSVGSLSGTSTDTQYF. V gene TRBV29-1 combines with J gene TRBJ2-3; 7 nucleotides align to TRBD2. V was pared by 6 bases and J by 0 bases, with 12 bases of the junction left unmatched. The CDR3 covers 16 residues. The germline V gene has CDR1 SQVTM and CDR2 ANQGSEA.

The chain combines TRBV5-6 with TRBJ1-6; D uncertain. Germline CDR1 SGHDT, CDR2 YYEEEE. Trimming pared 0 bases from V and 7 bases from J, leaving 14 bases between. The CDR3 is made up of 16 amino acids. Here the CDR3 reads CASSLGPGLENSPLHF. Here the CDR3 DNA reads TGTGCCAGCAGCTTGGGCCCGGGATTGGAGAATTCACCCCTCCACTTT.

To note about this clone: Sequence at one end of the junction differs from germline and may be a read error. The chain uses TRBV5-1 and TRBJ2-1, with TRBD2 identical over 14 bases. Germline assignment: CDR1 SGHRS and CDR2 YFSETQ. The CDR3 runs 14 residues. CDR3 sequence: CAGSTGTSGRKQFF. The CDR3 DNA follows: TGCGCCGGCAGCACCGGGACTAGCGGGAGAAAGCAGTTCTTC.

The V gene is TRBV14, the J gene TRBJ2-7, with 9 bases aligning to TRBD1. The trim removed 5 bases at V and 2 bases at J, leaving 7 bases unmatched. This CDR3 comprises 15 residues. Germline V gene sequence: CDR1 SGHDN, CDR2 FVKESK. This CDR3 reads CASSTLGQGPYEQYF. The CDR3 DNA follows: TGTGCCAGCAGCACGTTGGGACAGGGCCCCTACGAGCAGTACTTC.

This chain uses TRBV5-1 with TRBJ2-1; 10 positions agree with TRBD2. Germline lookup yields CDR1 SGHRS and CDR2 YFSETQ. The CDR3 totals 16 residues. Trimming took 0 bases from V and 5 from J; bases not matched to a gene: 5. CDR3 coding DNA: TGCGCCAGCAGCTTGGAACTAGCGGGGCTACACAATGAGCAGTTCTTC. This gives the protein CASSLELAGLHNEQFF. Full variable domain (remainder filled in from reference TRBV5-1 and TRBJ2-1): KAGVTQTPRYLIKTRGQQVTLSCSPISGHRSVSWYQQTPGQGLQFLFEYFSETQRNKGNFPGRFSGRQFSNSRSEMNVSTLELGDSALYLCASSLELAGLHNEQFFGPGTRLTVL.

This sequence joins TRBV27 and TRBJ1-1; 9 bases are shared with TRBD1. The CDR3 covers 15 residues. Germline V gene lookup returns CDR1 MNHEY and CDR2 SMNVEV (reference sequence). Trimming at V came to 5 bases and at J to 1 base, leaving 5 bases not matched to a gene. The CDR3 reads CASSADRGSNTEAFF. The CDR3 DNA follows: TGTGCCAGCAGTGCGGACAGGGGCTCGAACACTGAAGCTTTCTTT.

V is TRBV29-1 and J is TRBJ2-5, with a tentative D call TRBD1 (6 bases). The germline gives CDR1 SQVTM, CDR2 ANQGSEA. The V end was cut by 0 bases, the J end by 1 base, with 12 bases between. The CDR3 loop spans 15 amino acids. This chain's CDR3 is CSVEDRGRGQETQYF. The CDR3, as DNA: TGCAGCGTTGAAGACAGGGGCAGGGGCCAAGAGACCCAGTACTTC.

V gene TRBV14 combines with J gene TRBJ2-7; TRBD1 agrees at 10 bases. The CDR3 covers 15 residues. Germline V gene data show CDR1 as SGHDN and CDR2 as FVKESK. The junction had 2 bases not matched to a gene; V was cut back by 1 base and J by 2 bases. The CDR3 DNA follows: TGTGCCAGCAGCCAAGTCGGACAGGGGGCCTACGAGCAGTACTTC. Its protein product is CASSQVGQGAYEQYF.

This chain connects TRBV5-4 to TRBJ2-3; 9 bases match TRBD2. The V gene's germline CDR1 is SGHNT and CDR2 YYREEE (reference sequence). V gave up 4 bases and J gave up 5 bases; unmatched junction bases: 17. The CDR3 is 18 amino acids. CDR3 in amino acids: CASSPAGTSLFGRDTQYF. CDR3 bases: TGTGCCAGCAGCCCCGCCGGGACTAGCCTGTTTGGGCGAGATACGCAGTATTTT.